This T cell receptor beta chain derives from a study of cytomegalovirus exposure and HLA in healthy donors (dated by TCRdb to about 2017). About the full investigation: An earlier analysis of some 550 of the donors reported about 290 Gb of sequence data and 100 million to 140 million unique TCR beta sequences from approximately 180 million T cells. The later analysis used no new phenotypic data to find candidate immune exposures, relying instead on TCR beta sequences and their occurrence across donors. Every discovery cohort repertoire had been produced on one sequencing platform. Genome-wide SNP genotypes for about 55% of the roughly 670 donors were used in a later genetic analysis, which treated that subset as a discovery cohort. Several DR-DQ haplotypes were treated as single units for association and clustering because of strong linkage in the cohort. To study patterns of TCR occurrence, a later analysis re-analyzed previously published TCR beta repertoires from several hundred donors and added high-resolution HLA genotyping. In an earlier analysis of roughly 540 of the donors, high-throughput TCR beta sequencing was used to judge whether each TCR beta V gene segment behaved as functional or pseudogenic. Among about 360 genotyped donors of the cohort, an average of about 240,000 unique TCR beta nucleotide sequences were sequenced per donor, approximately 20% of them non-productive. About 280 gigabases of sequencing data and 75 million to 85 million unique TCR sequences made up an early release that covered 500 to 650 HLA-typed donors. The study was designed to test whether signatures of past pathogen exposure could be identified by cataloging public T cell receptors. The study combined high-throughput TCR immunosequencing, statistical association of individual TCRs with disease status, and machine learning to predict cytomegalovirus infection status. The study used immunosequencing to profile the T cell repertoires of approximately 640 subjects and linked those repertoires to cytomegalovirus serostatus. Typing coverage varied by locus: roughly 629-630 donors for A, B, C, DRB1 and DQB1; approximately 520 for DQA1; 600 to 610 for DPA1; under 490 for DPB1. In addition to the first cohort of 666 subjects, a separate validation cohort of 130 or so different subjects was used. Donor age, sex, ethnicity and CMV serostatus were compiled together with the repertoire data. Both class I and class II loci were covered by HLA typing, at four-digit resolution. Of the roughly 410 genotyped donors, less than 90% were placed in the genetic ancestry cluster associated with self-reported Caucasian donors. The paper as a whole reports these results and caveats: When HLA alleles, especially DR and DQ, strongly co-occurred, TCR associations were difficult to assign to individual alleles. Sequencing depth was assumed to be roughly uniform across donors in the presence/absence analyses, though that assumption may not hold. Cytomegalovirus status was reported to be diagnosed by the classifier with high specificity and sensitivity in both the original and validation cohorts. Three of the identified cytomegalovirus-associated TCR beta chains were confirmed in vitro to be specific for cytomegalovirus antigens. Because HLA typing was missing for some donors at each locus, association tests included only the typed subset. Some IMGT-functional V segments, including TRBV6-2 and TRBV6-3, could not be distinguished by the 87-base-pair reads and were therefore excluded. In the study, approximately 160 TCR beta chains were listed as associated with cytomegalovirus. Compared with equally common non-associated chains, HLA-associated TCR beta chains in a later analysis were more clonally expanded and had lower generation probabilities. Because counts were too low, seventeen rarely observed V segments, including chromosome 9 orphons, were excluded from the earlier analysis of under 650 of the donors. In a later analysis, TCR association rates were found to vary across HLA loci, with the most associated TCRs seen for DRB1 alleles and the fewest for HLA-C alleles. The authors suggested that the approach could potentially be extended to other disease states and immunological phenotypes. Across donors, most TCR sequences were observed very rarely, whereas some public TCRs were present in many individuals. A group of highly shared sequence variants was considered likely to be a technical artifact of the sequencing pipeline. According to a later analysis, most CMV-associated TCR beta chains appeared to be HLA-restricted, and the HLA associations seemed to be driven largely by CMV exposure. In an earlier analysis of about 600 of the donors, most TCR beta V segments appeared in productive rearrangements about 90% or about 30% of the time, broadly matching IMGT annotations. Correlated functional status among segregating V segments might reflect linkage disequilibrium, but an unknown experimental factor could not be ruled out. For the cohort, immune exposure information was limited to CMV serostatus. A further reported finding was that TCR beta sequences accurately predicted the HLA-A and HLA-B alleles for most subjects in the first cohort. In a later genetic analysis, fewer N-insertions in productive TCRs were reported among donors in an Asian-associated ancestry cluster than the approximately 670-donor mean. A later analysis associated 15,000 to 20,000 TCR beta sequences with specific HLA alleles at a false discovery rate of 0.05. A later analysis reported that several top co-occurrence clusters appeared linked to parvovirus B19, influenza, CMV and Epstein-Barr virus. In this cohort, only TCR beta chains were sequenced, and detectable features were limited by the absence of alpha or paired-chain data. V-gene and J-gene trimming of TCR beta chains was associated with a missense DCLRE1C variant in a later genetic analysis, and the association was replicated in an independent cohort.

Library prep was done by the immunoSEQ multiplex PCR assay. The multiplex PCR relied on a mix of 60 forward primers for TCR Vbeta segments and 13 reverse primers for TCR Jbeta segments. The CDR3 region of rearranged TCR beta genes was amplified from genomic DNA with a multiplex PCR assay. Amplified TCR beta libraries were sequenced as 87-base-pair reads on the Illumina HiSeq System. Turning to the authors' computational methods: Across the roughly 670 repertoires, a later analysis counted 78 million or so unique TCR beta chains, some 11 million of which were shared by at least two donors. To remove PCR and sequencing errors, raw reads were error-corrected and collapsed into unique sequences using a nearest-neighbor algorithm that merged closely related sequences. CDR3 sequences were aligned to IMGT reference sequences to assign V, D and J gene segments. For a sequence to be retained, a match of at least six nucleotides was required to both a V gene segment and a J gene segment. A rearrangement was called productive if the CDR3 had no stop codons and remained in frame with V and J, and every other rearrangement was called non-productive. CDR3 was defined by IMGT convention, running from the second conserved V-encoded cysteine to the conserved J-encoded phenylalanine. Sequences without an unambiguous match to a single V gene segment were excluded from the earlier analysis of several hundred of the donors. An earlier analysis of several hundred of the donors called V segments functional above 56.7% productive rearrangements and segregating when the between-donor standard deviation exceeded 5%. A statistical classification framework was built to diagnose cytomegalovirus status from the catalog of TCR beta chain sequences. In a later analysis, TCR nucleotide sequences were compared against IMGT/GENE-DB human TR gene sequences so that V and J genes could be assigned. A later analysis assigned CDR3 sequences and most-parsimonious VDJ recombination scenarios with the TCRdist pipeline. In a later analysis, every TCR beta chain was defined by the combination of its CDR3 amino acid sequence and its V-gene family, and reads without a unique V-gene family were dropped. To address suspected cross-contamination and a sequencing artifact, a later analysis removed approximately 590 highly shared, low-generation-probability nucleotide sequences. In a later analysis, a clonal expansion index was calculated for each public chain from normalized within-repertoire ranks of inferred template counts. A later analysis computed generation probabilities with a VDJ recombination model fitted to out-of-frame rearrangements, and checked the results against IGoR. A later analysis scored TCR-TCR, TCR-HLA and TCR-CMV co-occurrence with hypergeometric tests, applying a repertoire-size bias correction to TCR pairs. To estimate false discovery rates, a later analysis permuted the HLA or CMV assignments 20 times. In a later analysis, co-occurring TCRs were grouped with DBSCAN, and TCRdist sequence similarity was added when clustering was performed within HLA-allele-positive subsets. Repertoires with fewer than 30,000 or more than 120,000 public chains were left out of co-occurrence clustering, as were about five repertoires with anomalous nucleotide sharing. Here the immuneACCESS table is served through TCRdb, limited to in-frame sequences with V and J called. Missing clones are a known gap in these copies; in checked studies unresolved V genes cover under half, and the rest lacks a known reason. That table supplies the V and J calls and clone size; D and trimming were determined from the DNA. The sample has 150,000 to 200,000 clones on record, approximately 79% of them singletons. The ten most abundant clones make up roughly 2% of the sample.

The cohort comprised fewer than 750 healthy bone marrow donors. At the time of sampling, every cohort member was nominally healthy, though immune exposures that went unrecorded were likely present. The donor tested CMV seronegative, placing the donor among the 350 or so seronegative members of the cohort. Every donor gave a peripheral blood sample, and the peripheral blood mononuclear cells from that sample were used for TCR beta sequencing. The Qiagen DNeasy Blood Extraction Kit was used to extract genomic DNA from the blood cell samples. The CDR3 contains 16 residues, cysteine and phenylalanine counted. Only CDR3 DNA is held: 48 bases, read in frame from base 1. CDR1 and CDR2 were assigned from the germline V gene (reference sequence) as SGHNT and YYREEE. V is pruned by 5 bases and J by 10 bases, leaving 18 bases of the junction without a gene match. This clone was seen only once. It lacks a known antigen. No much larger clonotype is one base removed from it; base qualities were not supplied.

This TCR derives from a man aged 35 to 55 in good health and CMV-seronegative. The rearranged segments are TRBV5-4 and TRBJ2-1, with TRBD2 matching 7 junction bases. Specimen: PBMCs. The DNA sequence reads TGTGCCAGCAGTTCACCAAACCTAGCGGCGGCGGGCGAGCAGTTCTTC. Its coded protein is CASSSPNLAAAGEQFF.